The 19 T cell receptor beta chains given below trace back to one sample, sequenced in a study of radiation and T cells in renal cell carcinoma. Sample time point: blood 2 weeks post-SBRT. As for treatment: 15 Gy SBRT to primary tumor, nephrectomy 4 weeks later. Using immunoSEQ multiplex PCR, the repertoire was profiled, and TCRdb retains in-frame clones only, with some absent. The sample holds roughly 130,000 clones, 70% to 90% seen once. Specimen: blood, collected from a patient whose treatment included radiotherapy and nephrectomy. Receptors originate from a woman aged 55-70 years with renal cell carcinoma.

This clone has only one observation. The gene calls are TRBV25-1 and TRBJ2-7; no clear D gene. Germline-derived CDR1 and CDR2 are MGHDK and SYGVNS. The CDR3 covers 13 residues. The V and J ends lost 2 bases and 6 bases respectively, with 11 bases between them. CDR3 nucleotide sequence: TGTGCCAGCAGTGAAACCGGACGCGGCGAGCAGTACTTC. Its protein is CASSETGRGEQYF.

This sequence joins TRBV5-1 and TRBJ2-7; D possibly corresponds to TRBD1 (6 bases). Trimming removed 4 bases at V and 0 bases at J, with 14 bases between. The CDR3 is 15 residues long. CDR1 SGHRS and CDR2 YFSETQ come from the germline V gene. CDR3 loop: CASSRDTGSSYEQYF. The DNA for the CDR3 is TGCGCCAGCAGCCGGGACACAGGTAGCTCCTACGAGCAGTACTTC.

This clone was seen only a few times. This chain connects TRBV9 to TRBJ2-5; no reliable D call. Germline lookup yields CDR1 SGDLS and CDR2 YYNGEE. This CDR3 contains 16 residues. Trimming stripped 3 bases from V and 0 bases from J, with 15 bases between. CDR3 residues: CASSASDRQYQETQYF. CDR3 nucleotide sequence: TGTGCCAGCAGCGCATCGGACCGCCAGTACCAAGAGACCCAGTACTTC.

The genes are TRBV6-5 and TRBJ2-7; 9 bases are a match to TRBD2. V was clipped by 7 bases and J by 1 base; unmatched bases: 5. The CDR3 spans 14 residues. Germline V gene data show CDR1 as MNHEY and CDR2 as SVGAGI. The CDR3 bases are TGTGCCAGCAAAGGACTAGCGCAATCCTACGAGCAGTACTTC. Amino acids: CASKGLAQSYEQYF.

This clone was counted between two and nine times. The rearrangement links TRBV4-1 to TRBJ2-1, with 14 bases matching TRBD2. This CDR3 has 16 residues. Germline values: CDR1 MGHRA, CDR2 YSYEKL. V dropped 2 bases and J dropped 9; count of bases not matched to a gene: 6. In DNA, the CDR3 is TGCGCCAGCAGCCAATCCGGGACTAGCGGGAGAAGTGAGCAGTTCTTC. This codes for CASSQSGTSGRSEQFF.

The CDR3 region has the DNA TGTGCCAGCACAGGGGCCAGCAATCAGCCCCAGCATTTT. This encodes CASTGASNQPQHF. V and J are TRBV7-9 and TRBJ1-5; the D gene is possibly TRBD1 (6 bases). V was shortened by 7 bases and J by 1 base, with 8 bases between the two germline ends. Germline CDR1 reads SEHNR; CDR2 reads FQNEAQ (reference sequence). This CDR3 is 13 amino acids long.

The chain links TRBV9 to TRBJ2-6; TRBD1 aligns across 9 bases. Germline CDR1 is SGDLS and CDR2 is YYNGEE. The V segment lost 4 bases and the J segment 4 bases; nucleotides outside the gene matches: 6. The CDR3 spans 16 residues. This CDR3 reads CASSRTGGAGANVLTF. The CDR3 nucleotides read TGTGCCAGCAGCCGAACAGGGGGCGCCGGGGCCAACGTCCTGACTTTC.

The J gene is TRBJ2-1, the V gene TRBV6-1, with 7 bases identical to TRBD2. Germline CDR1 MNHNS, CDR2 SASEGT. The CDR3 loop spans 15 amino acids. V gave up 8 bases and J gave up 7 bases; unmatched junction bases: 14. The CDR3 sequence: CASYGPGQGGNEQFF. The CDR3 nucleotides are TGTGCCAGCTATGGCCCCGGCCAGGGAGGGAATGAGCAGTTCTTC.

The chain recombines TRBV7-8 with TRBJ1-1, with D hard to call. The CDR3 covers 13 residues. The V gene's germline CDR1 is SGHVS and CDR2 FQNEAQ. Trimming pared 6 bases from V and 2 bases from J, leaving 10 bases between. The CDR3 protein is CASRPPFNTEAFF. The CDR3 nucleotides read TGTGCCAGCAGGCCCCCCTTTAACACTGAAGCTTTCTTT.

The rearrangement uses TRBV7-3 and TRBJ2-5; 9 nucleotides align to TRBD1. V shed 5 bases and J 2 bases; nucleotides not matched to a gene: 9. This CDR3 contains 16 residues. The germline V gene encodes CDR1 SGHTA and CDR2 FQGTGA. The CDR3 spells CASSPKQGAQQETQYF. CDR3 DNA: TGTGCCAGCAGCCCCAAACAGGGGGCGCAACAAGAGACCCAGTACTTC. The whole variable domain, remainder taken from reference TRBV7-3 and TRBJ2-5, is GAGVSQTPSNKVTEKGKYVELRCDPISGHTALYWYRQSLGQGPEFLIYFQGTGAADDSGLPNDRFFAVRPEGSVSTLKIQRTERGDSAVYLCASSPKQGAQQETQYFGPGTRLLVL.

The rearrangement links TRBV23-1 to TRBJ2-7, with TRBD1 matching 9 bases. TRBV23-1 is known as an ORF, though its function is uncertain. This CDR3 is built from 14 residues. Trimming removed 8 bases from V and 5 bases from J; junction bases left unmatched: 10. DNA of the CDR3: TGCGCCAGCCGTACAGGGGGCGCCCCCCACGAGCAGTACTTC. This encodes CASRTGGAPHEQYF.

The V gene is TRBV2, the J gene TRBJ1-3; unclear D gene. The CDR3 is 14 residues long. The ends were cut back, 3 bases at V and 7 bases at J, with 13 bases in the middle. Germline V gene sequence: CDR1 SNHLY, CDR2 FYNNEI. This CDR3 is CASSETLGANTIYF. Here the CDR3 DNA reads TGTGCCAGCAGTGAGACCCTGGGAGCGAACACCATATATTTT.

The chain recombines TRBV6-1 with TRBJ1-1, with 7 bases matching TRBD1. Germline V lookup: CDR1 MNHNS, CDR2 SASEGT. Trimming at V came to 0 bases and at J to 5 bases, leaving 0 bases not matched to a gene. This CDR3 is 13 amino acids long. The chain's CDR3 is CASSEARGTEAFF. CDR3 nucleotides: TGTGCCAGCAGTGAAGCCAGGGGGACTGAAGCTTTCTTT.

V and J are TRBV9 and TRBJ2-7; 9 bases agree with TRBD1. Germline values: CDR1 SGDLS, CDR2 YYNGEE. With V trimmed by 4 bases and J by 2 bases, 10 bases remained unmatched. The CDR3 contains 16 residues. The CDR3, as DNA: TGTGCCAGCAGCCCGCGGACAGGGGCGAAAGCCTACGAGCAGTACTTC. Protein: CASSPRTGAKAYEQYF.

This clone was seen just once. The rearrangement joins TRBV9 to TRBJ2-1; 13 bases agree with TRBD2. V trimming: 3 bases; J trimming: 10 bases; junction bases outside the gene matches: 13. This CDR3 comprises 17 residues. Germline V gene lookup returns CDR1 SGDLS and CDR2 YYNGEE. The DNA for the CDR3 is TGTGCCAGCAGCGCGGAGTTACTAGCGGGGGGGCCTTGGGAGCAGTTCTTC. Its translation: CASSAELLAGGPWEQFF. Full variable domain (rest looked up from reference TRBV9 and TRBJ2-1): DSGVTQTPKHLITATGQRVTLRCSPRSGDLSVYWYQQSLDQGLQFLIQYYNGEERAKGNILERFSAQQFPDLHSELNLSSLELGDSALYFCASSAELLAGGPWEQFFGPGTRLTVL.

This clone was counted once. The rearrangement uses TRBV5-4 and TRBJ2-5, with 7 bases that match TRBD1. From germline, CDR1 is SGHNT and CDR2 YYREEE (reference sequence). V lost 0 bases and J lost 2; bases outside the gene matches: 7. This CDR3 region has 16 residues. The CDR3 DNA is TGTGCCAGCAGCTTGGGCCCGACAGGGCGGCAAGAGACCCAGTACTTC. The encoded protein is CASSLGPTGRQETQYF.

The chain couples TRBV9 to TRBJ2-3; 7 bases are shared with TRBD1. Germline assignment: CDR1 SGDLS and CDR2 YYNGEE. Trimming at V came to 0 bases and at J to 3 bases, leaving 7 bases not matched to a gene. The CDR3 loop spans 16 amino acids. CDR3 DNA sequence: TGTGCCAGCAGCGTAGGTGTCAGGGGGTTTACAGATACGCAGTATTTT. Translating gives CASSVGVRGFTDTQYF.

This chain links TRBV20-1 with TRBJ1-2, with D hard to call. The CDR3 has 11 residues. Germline V gives CDR1 DFQATT, CDR2 SNEGSKA (reference sequence). The V end was cut by 3 bases, the J end by 4 bases, with 6 bases between. The CDR3 DNA follows: TGCAGTGCTAGTGAGGCCTATGGCTACACCTTC. It codes for CSASEAYGYTF.

J is TRBJ1-4 and V is TRBV6-1; D perhaps matches TRBD1 (5 bases). Trimming stripped 2 bases from V and 4 bases from J, with 11 bases between. Germline CDR1 and CDR2: MNHNS and SASEGT. This CDR3 spans 15 amino acids. The CDR3, as DNA: TGTGCCAGCAGTGAACGGGACGGATATAATGAAAAACTGTTTTTT. As protein: CASSERDGYNEKLFF.